One sample yielded the 19 T cell receptor beta chains listed below, sequenced in a study of blood T cell repertoires in COVID-19 (dated by TCRdb to 2018 to 2021). Receptor libraries were prepared by the immunoSEQ multiplex PCR assay. TCRdb took over this immuneACCESS table, retaining in-frame rearrangements with V and J assigned. Such tables are incomplete; in checked studies, under half of the missing clones stem from an unresolved V gene, and the remainder is unexplained. For this sample there are around 440,000 clones; 88% appear just once. Around 13% of the sample is in the top ten clones. Input material: peripheral blood. The receptor source for this set is a woman aged 45-65 years with COVID-19, enrolled during active disease.

This clone is a singleton in its sample. V and J are TRBV24-1 and TRBJ2-1, with no clear D. V lost 3 bases to trimming and J lost 2 bases, with 7 bases between them. Germline loops: CDR1 KGHDR, CDR2 SFDVKD. CDR3 length: 14 residues. CDR3 bases: TGTGCCACCAGTGATGAAACAACCTACAATGAGCAGTTCTTC. It encodes CATSDETTYNEQFF.

V and J are TRBV7-5 and TRBJ1-3; the tabulated D call, TRBD1, remains unverified against the DNA. TRBV7-5 is classified as a pseudogene. The CDR3 is made up of 16 amino acids. This CDR3 reads CARIFPQGSSGNTIYF. The CDR3 nucleotides read TGTGCCAGAATCTTTCCGCAGGGCTCCTCTGGAAACACCATATATTTT.

This clone was counted a single time. The chain links TRBV18 to TRBJ2-3; D possibly corresponds to TRBD2 (6 bases). The CDR3 has 16 residues. V lost 4 bases, J lost 1 base, and 15 bases lay in between. Germline CDR1 KGHSH, CDR2 LQKENI. In DNA, the CDR3 is TGTGCCAGCTCACTAGGGACTCCCGAGGGCACAGATACGCAGTATTTT. It yields the protein CASSLGTPEGTDTQYF.

The chain recombines TRBV6-5 with TRBJ1-6; weak D call: TRBD1 (6 bases). The V gene's germline CDR1 is MNHEY and CDR2 SVGAGI. V was shortened by 6 bases and J by 12 bases, with 18 bases between the two germline ends. This CDR3 has 14 amino acids. CDR3 amino acids: CASSTDRRERPLHF. The CDR3 nucleotides are TGTGCCAGCAGCACCGACAGGCGAGAGAGACCCCTCCACTTT.

The chain links TRBV7-9 to TRBJ1-2; D unresolved. The length of the CDR3 is 13 residues. Per germline, CDR1 SEHNR and CDR2 FQNEAQ (reference sequence). Trimming removed 10 bases at V and 2 bases at J, with 14 bases between. The chain's CDR3 is CATVYGANYGYTF. CDR3 coding DNA: TGTGCCACCGTTTATGGAGCGAACTATGGCTACACCTTC.

The chain couples TRBV6-5 to TRBJ1-1, with D uncertain. The CDR3 contains 14 residues. The ends were cut back, 8 bases at V and 1 base at J, with 14 bases in the middle. Germline CDR1 MNHEY, CDR2 SVGAGI. CDR3 protein: CASPSGQGNTEAFF. The CDR3 coding sequence is TGTGCCAGCCCCTCTGGGCAAGGGAACACTGAAGCTTTCTTT.

The chain is built from TRBV7-3 and TRBJ1-1; D unclear. CDR1 is SGHTA, CDR2 FQGTGA, per germline. V lost 4 bases and J 2 bases, leaving 8 bases between the germline ends. The length of the CDR3 is 13 residues. The CDR3 DNA follows: TGTGCCAGCAGCTCCCGGGGAAACACTGAAGCTTTCTTT. This sequence encodes CASSSRGNTEAFF.

This clone was picked up a small number of times. The chain has TRBV28 and TRBJ2-1; the match to TRBD1 covers 8 bases. After removal of 7 bases from V and 9 bases from J, the junction contained 11 bases not matched to a gene. Germline CDR1 and CDR2: MDHEN and SYDVKM. The length of the CDR3 is 14 residues. DNA for the CDR3: TGTGCCAGCATCCCTCAGGGGGCGTTGAGTGAGCAGTTCTTC. This gives the protein CASIPQGALSEQFF.

CDR3 coding DNA: TGTGCCAGCAGTTGGGGAGCGGGGGAGCAGGAGCAGTACTTC. Translating gives CASSWGAGEQEQYF. The rearrangement joins TRBV6-5 to TRBJ2-7, with TRBD2 matching over 8 bases. The CDR3 runs 14 residues. Germline loops: CDR1 MNHEY, CDR2 SVGAGI. V shed 4 bases, J shed 7 bases, and the junction held 9 bases outside the gene matches.

This chain uses TRBV6-6 with TRBJ1-1, with a weak D call TRBD1 (5 bases). The CDR3 extends over 14 amino acids. Trimming removed 5 bases at V and 5 bases at J, with 15 bases between. From germline, CDR1 is MNHNY and CDR2 SVGAGI (reference sequence). The CDR3 loop reads CASSQPRQSTEAFF. The CDR3 region has the DNA TGTGCCAGCAGTCAACCTCGACAGAGTACTGAAGCTTTCTTT.

V usage is TRBV30 and J usage is TRBJ1-2, with TRBD1 as a possible D gene (6 bases). V lost 7 bases and J 5 bases, leaving 11 bases between the germline ends. CDR1 and CDR2 (germline): GTSNPN, SVGIG (reference sequence). The CDR3 extends over 11 amino acids. The DNA of the CDR3 is TGTGCCTCAACAGGGTATTATGGCTACACCTTC. It translates to CASTGYYGYTF.

The chain is built from TRBV27 and TRBJ1-2, with TRBD1 matching over 7 bases. The CDR3 is 13 amino acids. The trim removed 8 bases at V and 1 base at J, leaving 4 bases unmatched. Germline lookup yields CDR1 MNHEY and CDR2 SMNVEV (reference sequence). The CDR3 sequence is CASRDSVNYGYTF. The CDR3 DNA is TGTGCCAGCCGGGACAGCGTTAACTATGGCTACACCTTC.

The sample holds one count of this clone. This rearrangement joins TRBV25-1 to TRBJ1-2; perhaps TRBD1 as D (6 bases). This CDR3 contains 14 residues. Germline lookup yields CDR1 MGHDK and CDR2 SYGVNS. The ends were cut back, 8 bases at V and 7 bases at J, with 20 bases in the middle. CDR3 in DNA: TGTGCCAGCCAATCTGGGGGCATCCACACTGGCTACACCTTC. Its protein is CASQSGGIHTGYTF.

This clone was observed a handful of times. The chain combines TRBV2 with TRBJ1-5; D is uncertain. The germline CDR1 and CDR2 sequences are SNHLY and FYNNEI. Trimming cost V 8 bases and J 2 bases, with 16 bases left between them. The CDR3 sequence is 15 residues long. The CDR3 protein is CASQRAGLGNQPQHF. The CDR3 DNA sequence: TGTGCCAGCCAGCGGGCAGGTCTTGGCAATCAGCCCCAGCATTTT.

This sequence joins TRBV4-1 and TRBJ2-6; D unclear. The germline CDR1 and CDR2 sequences are MGHRA and YSYEKL. V lost 1 base, J lost 0 bases, and 7 bases lay in between. The CDR3 runs to 16 residues. DNA of the CDR3: TGCGCCAGCAGCCAAGTCCGAGACTCTGGGGCCAACGTCCTGACTTTC. Its protein is CASSQVRDSGANVLTF.

This clone was seen a handful of times. The rearrangement uses TRBV6-1 and TRBJ2-2; no clear D. The CDR3 sequence is 14 residues long. The V end lost 3 bases, the J end lost 7 bases, and 12 bases lay between the germline ends. Looked up from germline, CDR1 is MNHNS and CDR2 is SASEGT. For the CDR3, the DNA is TGTGCCAGCAGTGAGAGGAAATACGGCGGGGAGCTGTTTTTT. Its translation: CASSERKYGGELFF.

A single count supports this clone. This chain connects TRBV9 to TRBJ2-1, with TRBD1 matching over 9 bases. Germline CDR1 reads SGDLS; CDR2 reads YYNGEE. Losses at the gene ends were 2 bases for V and 8 bases for J; bases not matched to a gene: 8. The CDR3 sequence is 15 residues long. The DNA for the CDR3 is TGTGCCAGCAGCGTTAGTTCACAGGGGGCGGATGAGCAGTTCTTC. It translates to CASSVSSQGADEQFF.

V usage is TRBV2 and J usage is TRBJ1-5, with 8 bases fitting TRBD1. V dropped 8 bases and J dropped 3; count of bases not matched to a gene: 3. Germline V CDR1 and CDR2: SNHLY, FYNNEI. This CDR3 has 13 amino acids. The DNA of the CDR3 is TGTGCCAGCGACAGGGGTTTCAATCAGCCCCAGCATTTT. Translated, it gives CASDRGFNQPQHF.

This chain connects TRBV5-6 to TRBJ1-6; 9 bases match TRBD1. The CDR3 runs to 15 residues. Unmatched junction bases numbered 4, after V lost 0 bases and J lost 9 bases. Germline CDR1 SGHDT, CDR2 YYEEEE. The CDR3 nucleotides read TGTGCCAGCAGCTTGGAGACAGGGGGGGGTTCACCCCTCCACTTT. This encodes CASSLETGGGSPLHF. The full variable domain, completed using reference TRBV5-6 and TRBJ1-6, is DAGVTQSPTHLIKTRGQQVTLRCSPKSGHDTVSWYQQALGQGPQFIFQYYEEEERQRGNFPDRFSGHQFPNYSSELNVNALLLGDSALYLCASSLETGGGSPLHFGNGTRLTVT.